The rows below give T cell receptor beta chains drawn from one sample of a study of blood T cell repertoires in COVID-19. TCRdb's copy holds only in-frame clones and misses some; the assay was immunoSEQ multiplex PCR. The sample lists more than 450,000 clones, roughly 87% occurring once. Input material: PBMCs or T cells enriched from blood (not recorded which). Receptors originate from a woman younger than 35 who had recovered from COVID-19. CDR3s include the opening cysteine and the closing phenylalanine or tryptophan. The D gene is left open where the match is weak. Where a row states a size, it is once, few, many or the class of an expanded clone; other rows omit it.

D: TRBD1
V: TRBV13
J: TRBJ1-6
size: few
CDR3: CASRQGLFGSPLHF
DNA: TGTGCCAGCAGACAGGGGCTTTTCGGGTCACCCCTCCACTTT

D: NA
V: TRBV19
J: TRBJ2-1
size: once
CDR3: CASSSGVRYEQFF
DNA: TGTGCCAGTAGTAGCGGGGTCAGGTATGAGCAGTTCTTC

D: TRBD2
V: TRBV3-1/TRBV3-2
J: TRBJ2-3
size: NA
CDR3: CASSQLAGEVGDTQYF
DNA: TGTGCCAGCAGCCAACTAGCGGGGGAAGTCGGAGATACGCAGTATTTT

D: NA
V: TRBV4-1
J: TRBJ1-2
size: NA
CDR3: CASSFKGHLGSYGYTF
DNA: TGCGCCAGCAGTTTCAAAGGGCATCTAGGGAGCTATGGCTACACCTTC

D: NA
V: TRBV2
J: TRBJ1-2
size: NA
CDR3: CASRSPLWGVDYGYTF
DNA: TGTGCCAGCAGGAGTCCCCTTTGGGGGGTCGACTATGGCTACACCTTC

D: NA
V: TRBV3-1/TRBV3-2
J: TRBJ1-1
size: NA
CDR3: CASSQLHRNTEAFF
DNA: TGTGCCAGCAGCCAATTGCATAGAAACACTGAAGCTTTCTTT

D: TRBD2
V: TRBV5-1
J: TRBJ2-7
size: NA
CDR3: CASSRLGLAGGSSYEQYF
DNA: TGCGCCAGCAGCCGTTTGGGACTAGCGGGGGGAAGCTCCTACGAGCAGTACTTC

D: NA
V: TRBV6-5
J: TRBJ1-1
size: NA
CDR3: CASGRTVMNTEAFF
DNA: TGTGCCAGCGGAAGGACAGTAATGAACACTGAAGCTTTCTTT

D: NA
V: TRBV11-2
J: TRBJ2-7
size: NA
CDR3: CASSSLVLGGTYEQYF
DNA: TGTGCCAGCAGCTCACTAGTATTAGGCGGAACCTACGAGCAGTACTTC

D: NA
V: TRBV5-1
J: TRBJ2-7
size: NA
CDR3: CASSARRDSYEQYF
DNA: TGCGCCAGCAGTGCCCGGAGGGACTCCTACGAGCAGTACTTC

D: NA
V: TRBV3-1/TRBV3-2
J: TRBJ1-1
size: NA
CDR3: CASSPISQGNTEAFF
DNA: TGTGCCAGCAGCCCCATTTCACAGGGGAACACTGAAGCTTTCTTT

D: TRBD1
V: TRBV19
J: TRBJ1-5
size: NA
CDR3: CASSIEWRGQGRNQPQHF
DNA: TGTGCCAGTAGTATAGAGTGGAGGGGACAGGGGCGCAATCAGCCCCAGCATTTT

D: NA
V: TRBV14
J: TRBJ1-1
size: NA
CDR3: CASSTVGRFSEAFF
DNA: TGTGCCAGCAGTACTGTTGGGCGATTTTCTGAAGCTTTCTTT

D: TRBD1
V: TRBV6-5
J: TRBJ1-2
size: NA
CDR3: CASSQKGAVYGYTF
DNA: TGTGCCAGCAGTCAAAAGGGGGCGGTCTATGGCTACACCTTC

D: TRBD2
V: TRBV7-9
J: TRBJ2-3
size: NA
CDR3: CASSLSSGERYF
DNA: TGTGCCAGCAGCTTGAGTAGCGGGGAACGGTATTTT

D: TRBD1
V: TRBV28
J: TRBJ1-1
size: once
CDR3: CASSSSGQGGTEAFF
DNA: TGTGCCAGCAGCTCTTCCGGACAGGGTGGCACTGAAGCTTTCTTT

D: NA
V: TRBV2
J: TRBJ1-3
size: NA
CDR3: CASSEAKIPLSTIYF
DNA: TGTGCCAGCAGTGAAGCGAAAATCCCCCTGAGCACCATATATTTT

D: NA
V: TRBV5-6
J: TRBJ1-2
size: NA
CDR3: CASGRVWGRVSYGYTF
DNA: TGTGCCAGCGGACGCGTGTGGGGGCGCGTGAGCTATGGCTACACCTTC

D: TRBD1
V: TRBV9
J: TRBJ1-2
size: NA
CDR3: CASSASGGGYTF
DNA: TGTGCCAGCAGCGCCTCAGGGGGTGGCTACACCTTC

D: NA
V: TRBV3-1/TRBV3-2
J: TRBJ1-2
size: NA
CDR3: CASSQADRPGNGYTF
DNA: TGTGCCAGCAGCCAGGCTGACAGGCCGGGGAATGGCTACACCTTC

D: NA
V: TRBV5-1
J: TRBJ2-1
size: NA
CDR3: CASSLERSADEQFF
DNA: TGCGCCAGCAGCCTCGAGAGGTCCGCAGATGAGCAGTTCTTC

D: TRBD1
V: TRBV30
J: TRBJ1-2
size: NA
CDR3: CAWGTGLNYGYTF
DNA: TGTGCCTGGGGGACAGGCCTTAACTATGGCTACACCTTC

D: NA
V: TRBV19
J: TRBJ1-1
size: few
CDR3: CASGTHRDMNTEAFF
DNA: TGTGCCAGTGGAACACACAGGGACATGAACACTGAAGCTTTCTTT

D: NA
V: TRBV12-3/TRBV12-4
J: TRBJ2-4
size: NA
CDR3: CASSPGEAIQYF
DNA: TGTGCCAGCAGTCCCGGGGAGGCGATTCAGTACTTC

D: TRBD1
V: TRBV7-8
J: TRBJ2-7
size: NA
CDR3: CASSLRGTIEQYF
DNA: TGTGCCAGCAGCCTCAGGGGGACCATCGAACAGTACTTC

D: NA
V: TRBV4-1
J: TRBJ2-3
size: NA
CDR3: CASSQGLGGTQYF
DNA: TGCGCCAGCAGCCAGGGGCTAGGGGGTACGCAGTATTTT